This T cell receptor beta chain was identified in a study of cytomegalovirus exposure and HLA in healthy donors. Findings and limits, study-wide: The authors considered a cluster of highly shared sequence variants likely to be a sequencing artifact.

Worth noting for this clone: Its specificity is unknown.

The length of the CDR3 is 13 residues. From germline, CDR1 is GTSNPN and CDR2 SVGIG (reference sequence). With 0 bases removed from V and 2 bases from J, the gap between germline ends came to 7 bases. The PCR contained 60 Vbeta and 13 Jbeta primers. Clones were sequenced by immunoSEQ multiplex PCR, and TCRdb holds only the in-frame ones, with some missing. The table has 65,000 to 85,000 clones, roughly three quarters seen once; the top ten hold about 22%. The clonotype was recovered from a woman between 40 and 55 years old in good health and CMV-seropositive. Material for sequencing was PBMCs. The chain joins TRBV30 to TRBJ1-2; D possibly corresponds to TRBD1 (5 bases). CDR3 region: CAWSVRQNYGYTF. CDR3 coding DNA: TGTGCCTGGAGTGTACGACAGAACTATGGCTACACCTTC.